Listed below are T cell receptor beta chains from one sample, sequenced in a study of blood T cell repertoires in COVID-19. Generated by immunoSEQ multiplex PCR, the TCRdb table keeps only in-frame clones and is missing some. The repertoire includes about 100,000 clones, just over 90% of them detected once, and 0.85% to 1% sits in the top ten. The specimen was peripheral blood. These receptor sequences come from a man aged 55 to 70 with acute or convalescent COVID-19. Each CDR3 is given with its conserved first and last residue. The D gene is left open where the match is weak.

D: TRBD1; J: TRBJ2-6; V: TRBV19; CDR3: CASSKPGGTGANVLTF
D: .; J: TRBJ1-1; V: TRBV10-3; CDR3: CAISESSGGAFF
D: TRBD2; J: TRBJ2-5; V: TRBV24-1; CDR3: CATSVAGGETQYF
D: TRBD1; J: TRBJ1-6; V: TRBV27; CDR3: CASSLRGTAYNSPLHF
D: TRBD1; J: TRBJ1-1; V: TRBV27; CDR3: CASSLGQGNTEAFF
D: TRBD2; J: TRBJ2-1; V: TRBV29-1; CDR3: CSALAGTLYNEQFF
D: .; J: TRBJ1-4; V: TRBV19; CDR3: CASSPTREKLFF
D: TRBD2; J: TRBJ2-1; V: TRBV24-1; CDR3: CATSDLRTSGRAERPGEQFF
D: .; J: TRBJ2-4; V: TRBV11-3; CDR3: CASSRPAGLAKNIQYF
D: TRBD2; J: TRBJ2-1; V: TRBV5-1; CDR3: CASSTRLAGVNEQFF